This T cell receptor (beta chain) derives from a study of T-cell memory formation after mild COVID-19. Germline CDR1 and CDR2: MNHEY and SVGAGI. V dropped 2 bases and J dropped 0 bases, with 10 bases sitting between them. CDR3 length: 15 residues. TCRdb processed the 5' RACE reads anew with MiXCR; each CDR3 protein has one entry. The sample consists of approximately 410,000 distinct CDR3 sequences, around 22% of them appearing once. This clonotype was seen only a few times. This clonotype was sampled from an adult woman who had mild COVID-19 (a few samples of this study predate the infection). Cell type and time point are not known. The specimen sequenced was PBMCs or a T cell subset sorted from them (not recorded which). This chain links TRBV6-5 with TRBJ1-1; the D gene is possibly TRBD1 (5 bases). CDR3 nucleotide sequence: TGTGCCAGCAGTTACGGGGCAGGACTGAACACTGAAGCTTTCTTT. Its translation is CASSYGAGLNTEAFF.